These 28 T cell receptor beta chains were all obtained from the same sample, sequenced in a study of T cell responses to AZD1222 COVID-19 vaccine. The method was immunoSEQ multiplex PCR; TCRdb's version includes in-frame clones alone and lacks a portion of them. The sample contains some 130,000 clones, approximately 91% of which appear only once. The sequencing used peripheral blood, collected 28 days after the second AZD1222 dose. These receptors were collected from an adult who received the AZD1222 COVID-19 vaccine.

The chain is built from TRBV6-1 and TRBJ2-1; 9 bases fit TRBD2. Germline CDR1 and CDR2: MNHNS and SASEGT. This CDR3 contains 17 residues. J gave up 4 bases and V 0 bases, and 7 bases lay outside the gene matches. The CDR3 spells CASSEALMGLAYNEQFF. The DNA for the CDR3 is TGTGCCAGCAGTGAAGCGCTAATGGGACTAGCTTACAATGAGCAGTTCTTC.

This clone has more than one count but fewer than ten. The chain combines TRBV7-8 with TRBJ1-1; no definite D call. This CDR3 region has 15 residues. Germline CDR1 is SGHVS and CDR2 is FQNEAQ. Trimming took 0 bases from V and 3 from J, leaving 11 bases between them. CDR3 region: CASSLAGLWDTEAFF. The CDR3 DNA sequence: TGTGCCAGCAGCTTAGCGGGTTTATGGGACACTGAAGCTTTCTTT. The full variable domain, rest sourced from reference TRBV7-8 and TRBJ1-1, is GAGVSQSPRYKVAKRGQDVALRCDPISGHVSLFWYQQALGQGPEFLTYFQNEAQLDKSGLPSDRFFAERPEGSVSTLKIQRTQQEDSAVYLCASSLAGLWDTEAFFGQGTRLTVV.

This clone was observed once. The rearrangement uses TRBV7-9 and TRBJ2-7, with D possibly TRBD2 on 5 matching bases. The CDR3 has 11 amino acids. CDR1 and CDR2 from the germline V gene are SEHNR and FQNEAQ (reference sequence). The V end was cut by 3 bases, the J end by 9 bases, with 9 bases between. CDR3 nucleotides: TGTGCCAGCAGCTTCTCCGGAGGGCAGTACTTC. Amino acid sequence: CASSFSGGQYF.

The CDR3, as DNA: TGTGCCAGCAGTTTGGGAGGAGACGGCGGGGAGCTGTTTTTT. The encoded protein is CASSLGGDGGELFF. The chain links TRBV6-5 to TRBJ2-2; tentative D call: TRBD2 (6 bases). V was clipped by 4 bases and J by 7 bases, with 13 bases between them. This CDR3 contains 14 residues. Per germline, CDR1 MNHEY and CDR2 SVGAGI.

The chain links TRBV6-5 to TRBJ2-5; 9 nucleotides agree with TRBD2. The CDR3 is 15 amino acids. The V segment lost 0 bases and the J segment 5 bases; nucleotides outside the gene matches: 4. The V gene's germline CDR1 is MNHEY and CDR2 SVGAGI. The CDR3 nucleotides are TGTGCCAGCAGTTACTCTGGCGGGGGGGCGGAGACCCAGTACTTC. It encodes CASSYSGGGAETQYF.

The table lists this clone with a count of one. The chain is built from TRBV19 and TRBJ2-7; D might be TRBD1 (6 bases). The V end was cut by 5 bases, the J end by 6 bases, with 14 bases between. This CDR3 has 13 amino acids. In germline, CDR1 is LNHDA, CDR2 SQIVND (reference sequence). CDR3 in DNA: TGTGCCAGTAGTCTACAGGGCCGAAGCGAGCAGTACTTC. Translation gives CASSLQGRSEQYF.

The chain uses TRBV6-5 and TRBJ1-3, with D unresolved. The CDR3 is 14 residues long. Germline CDR1 and CDR2: MNHEY and SVGAGI. V lost 6 bases to trimming and J lost 1 base, with 10 bases between them. This chain's CDR3 is CASRSQTSGNTIYF. CDR3 DNA sequence: TGTGCCAGCAGATCCCAGACTTCTGGAAACACCATATATTTT.

The J gene is TRBJ2-5, the V gene TRBV5-1, with D possibly being TRBD1 (5 bases). V was clipped by 0 bases and J by 0 bases, with 9 bases between them. CDR1 and CDR2 from the germline V gene are SGHRS and YFSETQ. The CDR3 runs 15 residues. CDR3 sequence: CASSLGQTYQETQYF. CDR3 sequence (DNA): TGCGCCAGCAGCTTGGGACAGACGTACCAAGAGACCCAGTACTTC.

V usage is TRBV11-3 and J usage is TRBJ2-3; 10 positions match TRBD1. With V trimmed by 2 bases and J by 1 base, 6 bases remained unmatched. This CDR3 comprises 17 residues. Germline V gene lookup returns CDR1 SGHNT and CDR2 YENEEA. CDR3 DNA: TGTGCCAGCAGCTTACAGGGACAGGGGTCGGGCACAGATACGCAGTATTTT. It yields the protein CASSLQGQGSGTDTQYF.

The J gene is TRBJ1-2, the V gene TRBV28; D may be TRBD1 (6 bases). The CDR3 is 14 amino acids. V gave up 2 bases and J gave up 8 bases, with 15 bases separating them. Looked up from germline, CDR1 is MDHEN and CDR2 is SYDVKM. The CDR3 here is CASSLEGQREGYTF. For the CDR3, the DNA is TGTGCCAGCAGTTTAGAGGGACAACGCGAAGGCTACACCTTC.

The genes are TRBV29-1 and TRBJ2-3; either TRBD1 or TRBD2 may fit D (5 bases each). The germline CDR1 and CDR2 sequences are SQVTM and ANQGSEA. CDR3 length: 14 amino acids. V lost 1 base and J lost 0, with 8 bases in between. For the CDR3, the DNA is TGCAGCGTTGAAGGGGGGATGAGCACAGATACGCAGTATTTT. Its protein product is CSVEGGMSTDTQYF.

The rearrangement uses TRBV6-5 and TRBJ2-4, with D maybe TRBD2 (6 bases). CDR3 size: 15 residues. CDR1 MNHEY and CDR2 SVGAGI come from the germline V gene. V was clipped by 4 bases and J by 0 bases, with 10 bases between them. In DNA form, the CDR3 reads TGTGCCAGCAGTTTTAGCGGTTTAGCCAAAAACATTCAGTACTTC. This gives the protein CASSFSGLAKNIQYF.

The CDR3 DNA follows: TGCAGTGCTAGTAGGGACAGGGCGTTCTACGAGCAGTACTTC. It encodes CSASRDRAFYEQYF. V usage is TRBV20-1 and J usage is TRBJ2-7, with 9 bases lining up with TRBD1. The CDR3 runs to 14 residues. Germline CDR1 is DFQATT and CDR2 is SNEGSKA (reference sequence). V trimming: 3 bases; J trimming: 3 bases; junction bases outside the gene matches: 6.

The V call is TRBV24-1, the J call TRBJ2-1; D is uncertain. The V gene lost 4 bases and the J gene lost 11 bases, with 14 bases spanning the gap. The CDR3 is 13 residues long. Germline CDR1 is KGHDR and CDR2 is SFDVKD. The CDR3 nucleotides are TGTGCCACCAGTGACCATGGAACTGGCCAGCAGTTCTTC. Amino acid sequence: CATSDHGTGQQFF.

The DNA for the CDR3 is TGTGCCACGAGAGGGACAGGGGGCTACGAGCAGTACTTC. Translated, it gives CATRGTGGYEQYF. The chain employs TRBV15 and TRBJ2-7; TRBD1 matches at 11 bases. V was clipped by 9 bases and J by 3 bases; unmatched bases: 4. Germline CDR1 LNHNV, CDR2 YYDKDF (reference sequence). The CDR3 length is 13 residues. Drawing the rest from reference TRBV15 and TRBJ2-7, the complete variable domain is DAMVIQNPRYQVTQFGKPVTLSCSQTLNHNVMYWYQQKSSQAPKLLFHYYDKDFNNEADTPDNFQSRRPNTSFCFLDIRSPGLGDTAMYLCATRGTGGYEQYFGPGTRLTVT.

V gene TRBV7-9 combines with J gene TRBJ1-1; D is ambiguous. The CDR3 is made up of 15 amino acids. Germline-derived CDR1 and CDR2 are SEHNR and FQNEAQ (reference sequence). Trimming cost V 0 bases and J 3 bases, with 11 bases left between them. The CDR3 bases are TGTGCCAGCAGCTTAGCGCCGGTACTGGACACTGAAGCTTTCTTT. Its translation is CASSLAPVLDTEAFF.

V gene TRBV28 combines with J gene TRBJ1-5, with D perhaps TRBD1 (5 bases). V lost 3 bases and J 3 bases, leaving 6 bases between the germline ends. The CDR3 contains 13 residues. Germline CDR1 reads MDHEN; CDR2 reads SYDVKM. CDR3 bases: TGTGCCAGCAGTTTGACAGTCAATCAGCCCCAGCATTTT. Residues: CASSLTVNQPQHF.

J is TRBJ1-2 and V is TRBV9; D remains ambiguous. The CDR3 runs 16 residues. Germline V gives CDR1 SGDLS, CDR2 YYNGEE. Between the trimmed V and J ends, which lost 0 bases and 0 bases, there was a span of 12 bases. DNA of the CDR3: TGTGCCAGCAGCGTAGCTCAGGAGGCCACTAACTATGGCTACACCTTC. Protein sequence: CASSVAQEATNYGYTF.

This chain links TRBV11-3 with TRBJ1-1; D is ambiguous. Germline V gives CDR1 SGHNT, CDR2 YENEEA. The CDR3 contains 14 residues. V lost 2 bases to trimming and J lost 0 bases, with 7 bases between them. The CDR3 bases are TGTGCCAGCAGCTTAAACGCCCTGAACACTGAAGCTTTCTTT. Translation gives CASSLNALNTEAFF.

This chain uses TRBV6-5 with TRBJ2-1, with 14 bases lining up with TRBD2. The CDR3 runs 15 residues. V lost 7 bases and J lost 8; bases outside the gene matches: 7. Per germline, CDR1 MNHEY and CDR2 SVGAGI. CDR3 residues: CASTRLAGGSYEQFF. CDR3 nucleotides: TGTGCCAGCACTAGACTAGCGGGAGGGTCATATGAGCAGTTCTTC.

This clone was recorded only once. The rearrangement uses TRBV28 and TRBJ2-3; a weak D match, TRBD2 (6 bases). The CDR3 runs to 16 residues. In germline, CDR1 is MDHEN, CDR2 SYDVKM. V was shortened by 3 bases and J by 5 bases, with 18 bases between the two germline ends. The CDR3 DNA reads as TGTGCCAGCAGTTTTGGACGGGAGTATCGTAGAGATACGCAGTATTTT. Its translation: CASSFGREYRRDTQYF.

V gene TRBV3-1 (or the pseudogene TRBV3-2) combines with J gene TRBJ1-1, with D uncertain. V was shortened by 3 bases and J by 2 bases, with 10 bases between the two germline ends. The germline V gene encodes CDR1 LGHDT and CDR2 YNNKEL (reference sequence). The CDR3 runs to 14 residues. The CDR3 nucleotides are TGTGCCAGCAGCCAGACCTCTCAAAACACTGAAGCTTTCTTT. Protein product: CASSQTSQNTEAFF.

As regards this clone: The DNA is left out, because the CDR3 cannot be placed on it with certainty; the CDR3 is given as TCRdb lists it. The rearrangement links TRBV21-1 to TRBJ1-4; the D call TRBD1 from the table was never checked on the DNA. TRBV21-1 is a listed pseudogene. The CDR3 region is 17 residues in length, termini included. This chain's CDR3 is CASSRTPWGQGNEKLFF.

The V gene is TRBV5-1, the J gene TRBJ2-4; either TRBD1 or TRBD2 may supply D (5 bases each). The CDR3 is made up of 14 amino acids. Trimming shortened V by 2 bases and J by 5 bases, and 11 bases separated the two germline ends. Per the germline V gene, CDR1 is SGHRS and CDR2 is YFSETQ. The CDR3 spells CASSFGGVQNIQYF. CDR3 nucleotides: TGCGCCAGCAGCTTTGGGGGTGTCCAAAACATTCAGTACTTC.

The table lists this clone with a count of one. The chain is built from TRBV6-2 or TRBV6-3 and TRBJ1-2; D is unresolved. Germline V gene lookup returns CDR1 MNHEY and CDR2 SVGEGT. Trimming left V 4 bases short and J 8 bases short, with 8 bases between. CDR3 length: 11 residues. The CDR3 here is CASSSPRGYTF. In DNA form, the CDR3 reads TGTGCCAGCAGTTCCCCGAGGGGCTACACCTTC.

The CDR3 DNA reads as TGTGCCAGCAGTTACCAGGGAGGACAGGGAAATTCACCCCTCCACTTT. Its translation: CASSYQGGQGNSPLHF. This rearrangement joins TRBV6-5 to TRBJ1-6; 8 nucleotides agree with TRBD1. After removal of 2 bases from V and 7 bases from J, the junction contained 7 bases not matched to a gene. The CDR3 is made up of 16 amino acids. CDR1 and CDR2 (germline): MNHEY, SVGAGI.

The chain joins TRBV5-4 to TRBJ2-7, with 8 bases matching TRBD2. V was pared by 4 bases and J by 3 bases, with 6 bases of the junction left unmatched. CDR3 length equals 14 residues. Germline CDR1 reads SGHNT; CDR2 reads YYREEE (reference sequence). The CDR3 bases are TGTGCCAGCAGCGATGGACTAGCCAACTACGAGCAGTACTTC. This gives the protein CASSDGLANYEQYF.

The rearrangement links TRBV6-9 to TRBJ1-1, with 7 positions matching TRBD1. The germline gives CDR1 MNHGY, CDR2 SVAAGI. After removal of 0 bases from V and 4 bases from J, the junction contained 5 bases not matched to a gene. CDR3 length: 15 residues. CDR3 region: CASSYSGGGGTEAFF. The CDR3 region has the DNA TGTGCCAGCAGTTATTCAGGGGGCGGGGGCACTGAAGCTTTCTTT.